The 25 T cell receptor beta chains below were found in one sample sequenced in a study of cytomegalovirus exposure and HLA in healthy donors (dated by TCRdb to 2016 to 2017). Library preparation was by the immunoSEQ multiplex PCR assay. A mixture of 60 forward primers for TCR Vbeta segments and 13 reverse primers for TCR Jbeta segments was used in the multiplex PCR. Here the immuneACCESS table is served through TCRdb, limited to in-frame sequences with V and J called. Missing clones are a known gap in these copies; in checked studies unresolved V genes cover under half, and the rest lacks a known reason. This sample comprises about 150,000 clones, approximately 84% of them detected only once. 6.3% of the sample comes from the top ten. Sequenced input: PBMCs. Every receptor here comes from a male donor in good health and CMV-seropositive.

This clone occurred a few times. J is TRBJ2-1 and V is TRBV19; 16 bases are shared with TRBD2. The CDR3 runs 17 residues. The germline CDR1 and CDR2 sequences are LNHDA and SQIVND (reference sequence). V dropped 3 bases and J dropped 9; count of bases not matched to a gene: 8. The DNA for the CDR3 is TGTGCCAGTAGTATTTTGGGACTAGCGGGAGGGCCCTCTGAGCAGTTCTTC. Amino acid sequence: CASSILGLAGGPSEQFF.

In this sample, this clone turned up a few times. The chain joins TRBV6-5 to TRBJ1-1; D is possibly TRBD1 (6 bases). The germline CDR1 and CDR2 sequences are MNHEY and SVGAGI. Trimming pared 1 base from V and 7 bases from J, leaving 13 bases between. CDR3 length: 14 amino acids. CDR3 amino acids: CASSYWERGNEAFF. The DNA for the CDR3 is TGTGCCAGCAGTTACTGGGAAAGGGGGAATGAAGCTTTCTTT.

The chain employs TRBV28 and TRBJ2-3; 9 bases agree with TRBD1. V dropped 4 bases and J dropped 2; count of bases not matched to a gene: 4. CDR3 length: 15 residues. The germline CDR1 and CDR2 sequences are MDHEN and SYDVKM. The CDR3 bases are TGTGCCAGCAGTTCCGGGACAGGGCTCACAGATACGCAGTATTTT. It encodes CASSSGTGLTDTQYF.

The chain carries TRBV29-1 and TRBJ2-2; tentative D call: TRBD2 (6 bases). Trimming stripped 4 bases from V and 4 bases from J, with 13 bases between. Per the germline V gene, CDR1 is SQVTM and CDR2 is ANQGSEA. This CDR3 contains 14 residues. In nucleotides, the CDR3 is TGCAGCGTTGCCCGGGGGTTGGGCACCGGGGAGCTGTTTTTT. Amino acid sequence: CSVARGLGTGELFF.

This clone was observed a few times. The CDR3 protein is CAISEKPPYGYTF. The CDR3 nucleotides are TGTGCCATCAGTGAGAAGCCACCTTATGGCTACACCTTC. This sequence joins TRBV10-3 and TRBJ1-2; no definite D call. The germline V gene encodes CDR1 ENHRY and CDR2 SYGVKD. This CDR3 is 13 amino acids long. The ends were cut back, 2 bases at V and 5 bases at J, with 9 bases in the middle.

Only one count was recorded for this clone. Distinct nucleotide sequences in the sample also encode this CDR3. CDR3 DNA sequence: TGTGCCAGCAGCCAAGGACAGGGAAACACTGAAGCTTTCTTT. The encoded protein is CASSQGQGNTEAFF. The chain employs TRBV14 and TRBJ1-1, with 7 bases fitting TRBD1. The V segment lost 1 base and the J segment 2 bases; nucleotides outside the gene matches: 1. Per the germline V gene, CDR1 is SGHDN and CDR2 is FVKESK. The CDR3 sequence is 14 residues long.

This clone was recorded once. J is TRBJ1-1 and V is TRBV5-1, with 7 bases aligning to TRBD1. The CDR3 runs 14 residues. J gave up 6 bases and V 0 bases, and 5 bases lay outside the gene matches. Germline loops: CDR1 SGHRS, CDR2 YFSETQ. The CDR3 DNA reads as TGCGCCAGCAGCTTGGTCAGGGGGGTTCCTGAAGCTTTCTTT. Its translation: CASSLVRGVPEAFF.

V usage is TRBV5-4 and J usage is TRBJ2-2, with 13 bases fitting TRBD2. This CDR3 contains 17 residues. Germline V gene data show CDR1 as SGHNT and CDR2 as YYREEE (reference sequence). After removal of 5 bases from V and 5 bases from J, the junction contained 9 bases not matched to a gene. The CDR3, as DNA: TGTGCCAGCAGTCCTACTACTAGCGGGAGGGGTACCGGGGAGCTGTTTTTT. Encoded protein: CASSPTTSGRGTGELFF. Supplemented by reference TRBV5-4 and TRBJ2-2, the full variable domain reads ETGVTQSPTHLIKTRGQQVTLRCSSQSGHNTVSWYQQALGQGPQFIFQYYREEENGRGNFPPRFSGLQFPNYSSELNVNALELDDSALYLCASSPTTSGRGTGELFFGEGSRLTVL.

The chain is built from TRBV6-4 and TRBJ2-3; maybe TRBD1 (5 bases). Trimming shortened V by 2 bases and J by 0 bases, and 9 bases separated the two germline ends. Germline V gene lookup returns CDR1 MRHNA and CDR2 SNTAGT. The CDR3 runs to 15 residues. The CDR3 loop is CASSDNGQSTDTQYF. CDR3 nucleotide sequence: TGTGCCAGCAGTGACAATGGACAAAGCACAGATACGCAGTATTTT.

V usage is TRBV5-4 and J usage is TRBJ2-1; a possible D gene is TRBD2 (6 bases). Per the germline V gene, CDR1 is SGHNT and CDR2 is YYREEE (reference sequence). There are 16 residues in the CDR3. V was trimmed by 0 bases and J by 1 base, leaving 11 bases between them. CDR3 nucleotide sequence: TGTGCCAGCAGCTTGGGGGGGGTGGTTTCCTACAATGAGCAGTTCTTC. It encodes CASSLGGVVSYNEQFF.

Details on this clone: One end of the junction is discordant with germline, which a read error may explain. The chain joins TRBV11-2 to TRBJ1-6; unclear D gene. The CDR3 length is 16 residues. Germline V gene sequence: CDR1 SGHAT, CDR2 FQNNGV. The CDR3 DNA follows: TGTGCCAGCAGCTTAGAGCGCGCCCACTATACTTCACCCCTCCACTTT. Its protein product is CASSLERAHYTSPLHF.

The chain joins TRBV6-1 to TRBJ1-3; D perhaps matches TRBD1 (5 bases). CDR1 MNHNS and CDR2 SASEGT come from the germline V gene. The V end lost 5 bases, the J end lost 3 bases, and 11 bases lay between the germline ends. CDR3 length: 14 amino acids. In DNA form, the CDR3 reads TGTGCCAGCAGTCCCCGGGACTTTGGAAACACCATATATTTT. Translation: CASSPRDFGNTIYF.

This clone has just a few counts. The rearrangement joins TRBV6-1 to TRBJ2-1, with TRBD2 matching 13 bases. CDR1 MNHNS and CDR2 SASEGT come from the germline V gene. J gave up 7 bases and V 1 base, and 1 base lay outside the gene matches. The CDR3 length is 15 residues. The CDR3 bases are TGTGCCAGCAGTGAAGGGACTAGCGGGAGAAATGAGCAGTTCTTC. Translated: CASSEGTSGRNEQFF.

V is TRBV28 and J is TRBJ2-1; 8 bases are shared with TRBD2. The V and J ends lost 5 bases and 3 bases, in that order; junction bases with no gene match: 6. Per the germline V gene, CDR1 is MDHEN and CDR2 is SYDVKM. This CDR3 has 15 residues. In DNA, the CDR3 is TGTGCCAGCAGTCCAGTAGCGGGGATCTACAATGAGCAGTTCTTC. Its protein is CASSPVAGIYNEQFF.

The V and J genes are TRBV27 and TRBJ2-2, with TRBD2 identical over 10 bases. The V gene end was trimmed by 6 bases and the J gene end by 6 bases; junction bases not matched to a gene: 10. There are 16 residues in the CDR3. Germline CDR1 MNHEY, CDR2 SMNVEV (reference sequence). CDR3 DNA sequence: TGTGCCAGCAGACCTTACAGCGGGAGGGGGGCCGGGGAGCTGTTTTTT. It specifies CASRPYSGRGAGELFF.

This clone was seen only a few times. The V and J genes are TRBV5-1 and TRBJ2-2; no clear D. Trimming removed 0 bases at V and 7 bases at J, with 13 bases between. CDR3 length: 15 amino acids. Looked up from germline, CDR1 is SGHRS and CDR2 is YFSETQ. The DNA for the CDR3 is TGCGCCAGCAGCTTGGCGGAGTCCCGGGTCGGGGAGCTGTTTTTT. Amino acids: CASSLAESRVGELFF. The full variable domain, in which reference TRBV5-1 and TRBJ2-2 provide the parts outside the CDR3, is KAGVTQTPRYLIKTRGQQVTLSCSPISGHRSVSWYQQTPGQGLQFLFEYFSETQRNKGNFPGRFSGRQFSNSRSEMNVSTLELGDSALYLCASSLAESRVGELFFGEGSRLTVL.

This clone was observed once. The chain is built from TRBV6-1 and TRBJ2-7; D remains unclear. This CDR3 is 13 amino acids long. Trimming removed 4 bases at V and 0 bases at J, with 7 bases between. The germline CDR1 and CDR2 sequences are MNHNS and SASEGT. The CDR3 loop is CASSGYISYEQYF. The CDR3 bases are TGTGCCAGCAGTGGTTATATCTCCTACGAGCAGTACTTC.

The CDR3 sequence is CASSSGTRTYGTEAFF. CDR3 nucleotide sequence: TGTGCCAGCAGCTCGGGGACACGGACTTACGGCACTGAAGCTTTCTTT. This sequence joins TRBV9 and TRBJ1-1, with TRBD1 as a possible D gene (6 bases). Trimming left V 4 bases short and J 4 bases short, with 20 bases between. The V gene's germline CDR1 is SGDLS and CDR2 YYNGEE. The CDR3 has 16 amino acids.

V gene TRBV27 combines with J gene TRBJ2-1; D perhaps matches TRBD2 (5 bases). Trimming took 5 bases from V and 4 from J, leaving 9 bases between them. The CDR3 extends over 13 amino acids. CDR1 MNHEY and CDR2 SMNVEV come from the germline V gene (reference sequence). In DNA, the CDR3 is TGTGCCAGCAGTGCTAGCCCGTACAATGAGCAGTTCTTC. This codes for CASSASPYNEQFF.

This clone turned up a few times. The CDR3 region has the DNA TGTGCCAGTACTACGGGTAGCAATCAGCCCCAGCATTTT. Translating gives CASTTGSNQPQHF. J is TRBJ1-5 and V is TRBV19, with D hard to call. Germline V gives CDR1 LNHDA, CDR2 SQIVND (reference sequence). The CDR3 consists of 13 residues. Deletions cut 7 bases from V and 0 bases from J, with 7 bases between.

The CDR3 spells CASVFRSLNTEAFF. The CDR3 nucleotides are TGTGCCAGCGTCTTTAGAAGCTTGAACACTGAAGCTTTCTTT. The rearrangement links TRBV28 to TRBJ1-1; D unresolved. The germline CDR1 and CDR2 sequences are MDHEN and SYDVKM. The CDR3 runs to 14 residues. Trimming removed 8 bases from V and 0 bases from J, with 13 bases in between.

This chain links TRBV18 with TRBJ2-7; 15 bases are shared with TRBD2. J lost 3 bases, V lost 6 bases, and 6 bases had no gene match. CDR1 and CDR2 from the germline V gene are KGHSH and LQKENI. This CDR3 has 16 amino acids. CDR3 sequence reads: CASSQLGLAGGYEQYF. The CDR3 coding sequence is TGTGCCAGCTCCCAACTGGGACTAGCGGGGGGCTACGAGCAGTACTTC.

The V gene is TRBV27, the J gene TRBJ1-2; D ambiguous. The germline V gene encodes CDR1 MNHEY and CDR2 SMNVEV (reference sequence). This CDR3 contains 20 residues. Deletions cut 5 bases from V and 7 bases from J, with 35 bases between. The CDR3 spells CASSPEVETDYGGVGGGYTF. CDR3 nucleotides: TGTGCCAGCAGTCCGGAGGTTGAGACGGACTATGGAGGAGTCGGTGGTGGCTACACCTTC.

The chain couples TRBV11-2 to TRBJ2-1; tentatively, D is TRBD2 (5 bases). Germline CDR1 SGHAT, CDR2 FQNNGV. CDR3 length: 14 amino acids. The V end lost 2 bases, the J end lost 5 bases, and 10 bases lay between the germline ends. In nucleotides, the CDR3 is TGTGCCAGCAGCTTATACCTACTAGACAATGAGCAGTTCTTC. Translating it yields CASSLYLLDNEQFF.

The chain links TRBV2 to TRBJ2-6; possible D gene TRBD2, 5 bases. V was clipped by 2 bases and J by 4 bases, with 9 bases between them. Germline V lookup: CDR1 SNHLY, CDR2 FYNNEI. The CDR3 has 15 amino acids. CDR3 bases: TGTGCCAGCAGTGAATTCGGGGTCGGGGCCAACGTCCTGACTTTC. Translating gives CASSEFGVGANVLTF.